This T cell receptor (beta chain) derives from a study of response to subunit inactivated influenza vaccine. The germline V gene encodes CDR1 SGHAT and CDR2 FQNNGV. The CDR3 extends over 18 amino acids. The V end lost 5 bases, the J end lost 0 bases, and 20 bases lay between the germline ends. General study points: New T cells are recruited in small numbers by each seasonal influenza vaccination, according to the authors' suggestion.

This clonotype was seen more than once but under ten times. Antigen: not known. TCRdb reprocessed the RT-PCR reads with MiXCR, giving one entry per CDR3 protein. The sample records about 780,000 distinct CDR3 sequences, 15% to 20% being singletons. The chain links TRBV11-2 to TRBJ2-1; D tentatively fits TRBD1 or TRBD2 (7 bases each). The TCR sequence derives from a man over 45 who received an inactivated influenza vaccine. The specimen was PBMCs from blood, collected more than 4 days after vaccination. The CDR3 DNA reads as TGTGCCAGCAGCACCCATCAGGGGGGGCGAAGCTCCTACAATGAGCAGTTCTTC. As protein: CASSTHQGGRSSYNEQFF.